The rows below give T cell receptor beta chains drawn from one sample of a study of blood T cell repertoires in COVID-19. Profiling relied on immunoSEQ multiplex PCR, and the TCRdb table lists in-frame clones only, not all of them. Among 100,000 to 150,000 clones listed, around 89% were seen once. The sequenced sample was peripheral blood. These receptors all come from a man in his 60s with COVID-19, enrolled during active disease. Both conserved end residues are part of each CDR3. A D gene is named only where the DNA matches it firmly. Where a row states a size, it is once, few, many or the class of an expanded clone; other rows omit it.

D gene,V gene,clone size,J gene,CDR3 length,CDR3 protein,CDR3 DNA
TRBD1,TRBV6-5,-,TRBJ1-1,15,CASSYSAGQGWEAFF,TGTGCCAGCAGTTACTCGGCCGGACAGGGGTGGGAAGCTTTCTTT
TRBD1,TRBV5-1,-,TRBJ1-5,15,CASSSGDRDGQPQHF,TGCGCCAGCAGCTCAGGTGACAGGGACGGACAGCCCCAGCATTTT
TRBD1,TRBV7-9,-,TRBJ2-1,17,CASSSAAGGYTYNEQFF,TGTGCCAGCAGCTCCGCAGCAGGGGGATATACCTACAATGAGCAGTTCTTC
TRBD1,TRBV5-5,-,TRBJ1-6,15,CASSFMGQGGSPLHF,TGTGCCAGCAGCTTTATGGGACAGGGGGGATCACCCCTCCACTTT
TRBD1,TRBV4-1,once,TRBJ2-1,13,CASSQTGYNEQFF,TGCGCCAGCAGCCAGACAGGGTACAATGAGCAGTTCTTC
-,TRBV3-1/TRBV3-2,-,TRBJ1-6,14,CASSQSSYNSPLHF,TGTGCCAGCAGCCAGAGCTCCTATAATTCACCCCTCCACTTT
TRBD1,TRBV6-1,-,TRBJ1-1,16,CASSAALADRAKEAFF,TGTGCCAGCAGTGCGGCCTTGGCGGACAGGGCCAAAGAAGCTTTCTTT
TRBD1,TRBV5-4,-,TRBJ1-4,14,CASSFSTGEEKLFF,TGTGCCAGCAGCTTTAGCACAGGGGAGGAAAAACTGTTTTTT
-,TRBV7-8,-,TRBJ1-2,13,CASSPGQLYGYTF,TGTGCCAGCAGCCCTGGACAGCTCTATGGCTACACCTTC
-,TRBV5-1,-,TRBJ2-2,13,CASSKAGVGELFF,TGCGCCAGCAGCAAGGCAGGGGTCGGGGAGCTGTTTTTT
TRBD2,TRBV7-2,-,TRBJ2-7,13,CASSWAGGTEQYF,TGTGCCAGCAGCTGGGCGGGGGGGACCGAGCAGTACTTC
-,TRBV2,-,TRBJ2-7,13,CASSGSRADEQYF,TGTGCCAGCAGTGGTTCCAGGGCCGACGAGCAGTACTTC